This is a list of T cell receptor beta chains from one sample in a study of blood T cell repertoires in COVID-19. Produced via immunoSEQ multiplex PCR; TCRdb's table is partial and in-frame only. The sample consists of some 100,000 clones, 91% of them appearing once. The specimen sequenced was peripheral blood. The receptors shown here come from a human donor with active COVID-19. The donor label of this sample is uncertain. Both conserved end residues are part of each CDR3. Fields, in order: CDR3 DNA, CDR3 protein, V gene, D gene, clone size, J gene. D genes are given only for firm matches. A clone size is listed for some rows: how often the clone was seen (once, few, many), or a class if it is expanded.

TGTGCCAGCAGTGTCGTGCCAACAGGGGGTGGGACTGAAGCTTTCTTT	CASSVVPTGGGTEAFF	TRBV6-1	TRBD1	once	TRBJ1-1
TGTGCCAGCTCACAACAGGGAGAGCAGTTCTTC	CASSQQGEQFF	TRBV18	.	.	TRBJ2-1
TGTGCCAGCAGCTCCAGCGGGGGGGCTTACAATGAGCAGTTCTTC	CASSSSGGAYNEQFF	TRBV7-3	TRBD2	.	TRBJ2-1
TGTGCCAGTAATACCGGGACAGGGGAAACTGAAGCTTTCTTT	CASNTGTGETEAFF	TRBV28	TRBD1	.	TRBJ1-1
TGTGCCAGTAGTATAGATCGCCAACGGGGGTACGAGCAGTACTTC	CASSIDRQRGYEQYF	TRBV19	.	.	TRBJ2-7
TGCAGCGTGTCGACAGGGCCGGGCACTGAAGCTTTCTTT	CSVSTGPGTEAFF	TRBV29-1	TRBD1	.	TRBJ1-1
TGTGCCAGCAGCGGGACAGGGGCCTATGGCTACACCTTC	CASSGTGAYGYTF	TRBV6-5	TRBD1	.	TRBJ1-2
TGCGCCAGCAGCTTGGCCCACCAGAATACAGATACGCAGTATTTT	CASSLAHQNTDTQYF	TRBV5-1	.	.	TRBJ2-3
TGCAGTGCTAGAGGGACAGGAGGAGCTTTCTTT	CSARGTGGAFF	TRBV20-1	TRBD1	once	TRBJ1-1
TGTGCCAGCAGTAAAGACAGGCGGGGTTCCTACAATGAGCAGTTCTTC	CASSKDRRGSYNEQFF	TRBV2	.	.	TRBJ2-1
TGTGCCAGTAGTCTAGGGACTAGCGGGACCTCCTACGAGCAGTACTTC	CASSLGTSGTSYEQYF	TRBV19	TRBD2	.	TRBJ2-7
TGTGCCAGTAGCCCCAAAACGCGGGAAAAACTGTTTTTT	CASSPKTREKLFF	TRBV19	.	.	TRBJ1-4
TGTGCCAGCAGTCGGACAGGGGACCCATGGGAGCAGTACTTC	CASSRTGDPWEQYF	TRBV6-5	TRBD1	.	TRBJ2-7
TGTGCCAGCAGTTTATATGGGACAGGCATAGAGCTGTTTTTT	CASSLYGTGIELFF	TRBV27	TRBD1	.	TRBJ2-2
TGTGCCAGCAGTGAAGCGAACCCGAGGAGCTCTGGAAACACCATATATTTT	CASSEANPRSSGNTIYF	TRBV2	.	.	TRBJ1-3
TGTGCCAGCAGTTCAGACAGGGACGGCTACACCTTC	CASSSDRDGYTF	TRBV12-3/TRBV12-4	TRBD1	.	TRBJ1-2
TGTGCCAGCAGCTTAGTTGGGACAGGGTCCTACGAGCAGTACTTC	CASSLVGTGSYEQYF	TRBV7-9	TRBD1	.	TRBJ2-7
TGTGCCAGTAGTATAGGCCCAGGATCGGAGACCCAGTACTTC	CASSIGPGSETQYF	TRBV19	.	.	TRBJ2-5
TGCGCCAGCAGCTTATACTCATTGAATGAGCAGTTCTTC	CASSLYSLNEQFF	TRBV5-1	.	.	TRBJ2-1
TGTGCCAGCAGTTCAATGGGCCCTCCTCGGGCCAACGTCCTGACTTTC	CASSSMGPPRANVLTF	TRBV27	.	.	TRBJ2-6
TGCGCCAGCAGCTTGGCCATGGGCGGAAACACCATATATTTT	CASSLAMGGNTIYF	TRBV5-1	.	.	TRBJ1-3
TGTGCCAGTAGTTCTGGACAGGGTGGCGCCTACGAGCAGTACTTC	CASSSGQGGAYEQYF	TRBV19	TRBD1	.	TRBJ2-7
TGCGCCAGCAGCCAAGAGAGGGGGACGGAGGAGACTGAAGCTTTCTTT	CASSQERGTEETEAFF	TRBV4-1	.	.	TRBJ1-1
TGTGCCAGCAGTTACCGGACAGGGAGGAACACTGAAGCTTTCTTT	CASSYRTGRNTEAFF	TRBV6-6	TRBD1	.	TRBJ1-1
TGTGCCAGCAGCTTATTATCGTCGGAGTTCTCTGGAAACACCATATATTTT	CASSLLSSEFSGNTIYF	TRBV5-6	.	.	TRBJ1-3
TGTGCCAGCAGCCGAATAAATGGTGGGGGGGGCTCTGGAAACACCATATATTTT	CASSRINGGGGSGNTIYF	TRBV3-1/TRBV3-2	.	.	TRBJ1-3
TGTGCCAGCAGCTTAGAAACAGACAATGAGCAGTTCTTC	CASSLETDNEQFF	TRBV7-2	.	.	TRBJ2-1
TGCAGTGCTAGTCGGCTAGCTAGCGGGGTTGAGCAGTTCTTC	CSASRLASGVEQFF	TRBV20-1	TRBD2	.	TRBJ2-1
TGTGCCAGCAGTCCCCTGCTCAGGGGGCTTGGGTCCTACGAGCAGTACTTC	CASSPLLRGLGSYEQYF	TRBV6-6	TRBD1	.	TRBJ2-7
TGTGCCAGCAGACTTCCCGCAGGGGCCTACTTC	CASRLPAGAYF	TRBV2	.	.	TRBJ2-7
TGTGCCAGCAGTTCCAACGGTCCCCTGAACTTC	CASSSNGPLNF	TRBV12-3/TRBV12-4	.	once	TRBJ2-4
TGTGCCAGCAGTGAACCACGCTCCGGGGTAGGAGGCTACACCTTC	CASSEPRSGVGGYTF	TRBV6-1	.	.	TRBJ1-2
TGTGCCAGCAGCATGGACAGGGCGGTGCAGTTCTTC	CASSMDRAVQFF	TRBV7-3	TRBD1	.	TRBJ2-1
TGTGCCAGCAGTTTAGGACAGACCACTCAGCCCCAGCATTTT	CASSLGQTTQPQHF	TRBV27	.	.	TRBJ1-5